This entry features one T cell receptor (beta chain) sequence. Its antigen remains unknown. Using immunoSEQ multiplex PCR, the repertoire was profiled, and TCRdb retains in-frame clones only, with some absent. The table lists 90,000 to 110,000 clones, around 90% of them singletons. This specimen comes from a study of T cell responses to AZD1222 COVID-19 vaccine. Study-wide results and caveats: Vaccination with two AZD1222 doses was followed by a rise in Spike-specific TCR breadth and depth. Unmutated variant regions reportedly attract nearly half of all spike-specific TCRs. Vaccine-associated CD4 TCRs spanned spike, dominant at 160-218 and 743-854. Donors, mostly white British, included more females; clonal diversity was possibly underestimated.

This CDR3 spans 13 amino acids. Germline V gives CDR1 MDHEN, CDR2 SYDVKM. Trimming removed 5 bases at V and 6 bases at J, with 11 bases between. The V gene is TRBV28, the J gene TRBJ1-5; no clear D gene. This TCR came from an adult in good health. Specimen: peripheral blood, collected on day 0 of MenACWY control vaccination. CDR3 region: CASSPLRAQPQHF. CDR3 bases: TGTGCCAGCAGTCCCCTACGGGCTCAGCCCCAGCATTTT.